This T cell receptor beta chain was retrieved from a study of response to subunit inactivated influenza vaccine (dated by TCRdb to 2016 to 2019). General notes on the study: The study used deep quantitative T cell receptor repertoire profiling to track responses to a trivalent subunit inactivated influenza vaccine.

The paper as a whole reports these results and caveats: The authors suggested that each seasonal influenza vaccination may recruit only a limited number of new T cells.

This clonotype appeared many times. Its antigen is unknown. Base qualities are missing; no much larger clone stands one base away. From its cysteine to its phenylalanine, the CDR3 spans 12 amino acids. Only CDR3 DNA remains: 36 bases, in frame from the first base. Between the V and J ends, shortened by 6 bases and 6 bases respectively, the junction contains 10 bases. To prepare the library, RT-PCR was applied. Sequenced on an Illumina HiSeq 2500. The public reads were run again by TCRdb, first through fastp at Q25 and then through MiXCR, and only productive beta chains were kept. One record per CDR3 amino acid sequence lists the most common genes and DNA. The sample yields hundreds of thousands of distinct CDR3 sequences; approximately 11% were counted once. The ten largest make up 11% of the sample. These data were likewise used in another study, on T cells expressing NK-cell markers. The second study, in turn, reports: TCR beta cDNA libraries were prepared using 5'RACE template switching, which introduced a universal primer site and unique molecular identifiers. Fewer than ten donors provided sorted CD3+CD56+NKG2C+, CD3+CD56+NKG2C- and CD3+CD56-NKG2C+ T-cell subsets, whose TCR beta-chain repertoires were profiled. Among the eight sequenced donors, only one was HCMV-seronegative, while the other seven were HCMV-seropositive. To restrict sorting to alphabetaTCR-expressing T cells, an anti-gammadeltaTCR antibody was added in several experiments. For 6 or 7 donors, the dominant CD3+CD56+NKG2C+ clonotypes were among the top 10 CD8+ clonotypes and accounted for roughly 1.0-8% of CD8+ T cells. Those dominant clonotypes were again the most abundant among CD3+CD56-NKG2C+ cells in a few donors, at about 28.3-60.1%. It remained unclear whether the expanded NKG2C-expressing T cell clones were specific for HCMV antigens. All eight donors whose samples were sequenced were randomly selected healthy volunteers, three of them men and five women. HCMV serostatus was determined by detecting HCMV-specific IgG in serum with a commercial ELISA kit. Ficoll density gradient centrifugation was used to isolate peripheral blood mononuclear cells from blood. For about 6 donors, unsorted PBMC were also used to sequence bulk peripheral blood T-cell repertoires. cDNA synthesis was primed from the TCR beta constant segment, followed by two successive PCR amplification steps. Illumina HiSeq 2000/2500, MiSeq or NextSeq was used to sequence libraries as 2 x 150 bp reads. MIGEC was used to demultiplex reads and group the reads by UMI, and MiTCR was used to assemble and quantify clonotypes. To exclude erroneous sequences, only TCR cDNA sequences supported by at least two reads were retained. The tcR package was used for downstream repertoire analysis, and clonotypes were matched across fractions by CDR3 nucleotide sequence plus V segment. VDJmatch was used to annotate antigen specificity against VDJdb, with one amino acid substitution in CDR3 permitted.

Recombination linked TRBV12-3 or TRBV12-4 to TRBJ2-3; no D gene is confidently identified. This sequence originates from a man aged 50-59 years who received an inactivated influenza vaccine. Donor details come from another sample of the same person, matched by shared clones. Sequenced here: PBMCs from blood, sampled on the day of vaccination. The DNA sequence reads TGTGCCAGCAGCACCCTTGCGGATACGCAGTATTTT. Translation gives CASSTLADTQYF.